One and the same sample provided the 15 T cell receptor beta chains below, sequenced in a study of cytomegalovirus exposure and HLA in healthy donors. Primers: 60 Vbeta forward and 13 Jbeta reverse. Generated by immunoSEQ multiplex PCR, the TCRdb table keeps only in-frame clones and is missing some. The repertoire has around 150,000 clones, 60% to 85% of them found once; the top ten carry almost 3%. Input material: PBMCs. All receptors come from a woman aged 50 to 60 in good health and CMV-seropositive.

This clone was seen only a few times. The rearrangement links TRBV10-1 to TRBJ2-3; D is perhaps TRBD1 (6 bases). Germline lookup yields CDR1 WNHNN and CDR2 SYGVQD (reference sequence). This CDR3 region has 14 residues. The V end lost 7 bases, the J end lost 0 bases, and 11 bases lay between the germline ends. CDR3 protein: CASTGDTSTDTQYF. CDR3 sequence (DNA): TGCGCCAGCACCGGGGACACTAGCACAGATACGCAGTATTTT.

This sequence joins TRBV10-2 and TRBJ2-3; no definite D call. Per the germline V gene, CDR1 is WSHSY and CDR2 is SAAADI. The CDR3 loop spans 14 amino acids. The V and J ends lost 3 bases and 2 bases respectively, with 9 bases between them. The CDR3 nucleotides read TGCGCCAGCAGTGATTTTACAGACACAGATACGCAGTATTTT. It translates to CASSDFTDTDTQYF.

The V and J genes are TRBV5-4 and TRBJ2-5; no reliable D call. Germline loops: CDR1 SGHNT, CDR2 YYREEE (reference sequence). Trimming removed 0 bases at V and 4 bases at J, with 4 bases between. The CDR3 consists of 12 residues. DNA of the CDR3: TGTGCCAGCAGCTTGGGTCTAGAGACCCAGTACTTC. Protein: CASSLGLETQYF.

The J gene is TRBJ2-2, the V gene TRBV4-1; possible D gene TRBD2, 6 bases. The V gene's germline CDR1 is MGHRA and CDR2 YSYEKL. The CDR3 totals 15 residues. The germline V and J ends were trimmed by 4 bases and 2 bases, with 11 bases remaining between them. The CDR3 nucleotides are TGCGCCAGCAGCCTTCCAGCGGGCAACACCGGGGAGCTGTTTTTT. Amino acid sequence: CASSLPAGNTGELFF.

The chain is built from TRBV7-8 and TRBJ2-7; D gene uncertain. The germline gives CDR1 SGHVS, CDR2 FQNEAQ. The CDR3 sequence is 14 residues long. Trimming shortened V by 1 base and J by 3 bases, and 10 bases separated the two germline ends. The CDR3 coding sequence is TGTGCCAGCAGCTTAGGGCACCAAAACTACGAGCAGTACTTC. It translates to CASSLGHQNYEQYF.

DNA of the CDR3: TGTGCCAGCAGCCCCGCGGCGGGACAGGGGGCCAGGGAGCTGTTTTTT. Amino acid sequence: CASSPAAGQGARELFF. The V gene is TRBV7-9, the J gene TRBJ2-2, with 12 nucleotides matching TRBD1. Germline loops: CDR1 SEHNR, CDR2 FQNEAQ (reference sequence). Trimming cost V 5 bases and J 9 bases; bases outside gene matches: 10. CDR3 length: 16 amino acids. Together with reference TRBV7-9 and TRBJ2-2, the CDR3 gives the full variable domain: DTGVSQNPRHKITKRGQNVTFRCDPISEHNRLYWYRQTLGQGPEFLTYFQNEAQLEKSRLLSDRFSAERPKGSFSTLEIQRTEQGDSAMYLCASSPAAGQGARELFFGEGSRLTVL.

The chain is built from TRBV6-4 and TRBJ2-1; TRBD2 might be the D (6 bases). This CDR3 spans 13 amino acids. The germline V gene has CDR1 MRHNA and CDR2 SNTAGT. Trimming stripped 3 bases from V and 15 bases from J, with 18 bases between. The CDR3 nucleotides read TGTGCCAGCAGTGAAGTGGAGGAGGGGCCTCGGTTCTTC. Translated: CASSEVEEGPRFF.

The chain combines TRBV6-5 with TRBJ1-1; TRBD1 agrees at 9 bases. The V and J ends lost 5 bases and 6 bases, in that order; junction bases with no gene match: 7. There are 14 residues in the CDR3. The germline V gene encodes CDR1 MNHEY and CDR2 SVGAGI. The CDR3 nucleotides are TGTGCCAGCAGTGAAAGGGGACAGGGAGCTGAAGCTTTCTTT. This gives the protein CASSERGQGAEAFF.

This clone was recorded once. The V gene is TRBV4-1, the J gene TRBJ1-1, with D perhaps TRBD1 (6 bases). Germline CDR1 reads MGHRA; CDR2 reads YSYEKL. V was cut by 1 base and J by 8 bases, with 17 bases left in between. This CDR3 has 15 amino acids. CDR3: CASSQGSRTDREAFF. The CDR3 DNA is TGCGCCAGCAGCCAAGGGTCCCGGACAGACAGGGAAGCTTTCTTT.

The chain is built from TRBV23-1 and TRBJ1-2; unclear D gene. TRBV23-1 is given ORF status, its function remaining uncertain. V shed 6 bases and J shed 3 bases, with 11 bases lying between them. This CDR3 comprises 13 residues. The CDR3: CASREYRDYGYTF. The DNA for the CDR3 is TGCGCCAGCAGAGAGTACAGAGACTATGGCTACACCTTC.

V is TRBV6-5 and J is TRBJ2-2, with D perhaps TRBD2 (6 bases). V gave up 7 bases and J gave up 6 bases, with 12 bases separating them. This CDR3 is built from 13 residues. CDR1 and CDR2 (germline): MNHEY, SVGAGI. The CDR3: CASKGGVAGELFF. Written as DNA, the CDR3 is TGTGCCAGCAAAGGCGGGGTGGCCGGGGAGCTGTTTTTT.

The rearrangement uses TRBV10-2 and TRBJ1-5, with TRBD1 as a possible D gene (5 bases). This CDR3 spans 16 amino acids. V lost 3 bases to trimming and J lost 2 bases, with 14 bases between them. The germline V gene has CDR1 WSHSY and CDR2 SAAADI. The CDR3 DNA reads TGCGCCAGCAGTGACTACTCAACAGGACGCAATCAGCCCCAGCATTTT. Its protein product is CASSDYSTGRNQPQHF.

The CDR3 nucleotides are TGTGCCAGCACCTCCGGGACAAACACCGGGGAGCTGTTTTTT. Translating it yields CASTSGTNTGELFF. The rearrangement uses TRBV6-4 and TRBJ2-2, with D maybe TRBD1 (6 bases). Germline V gives CDR1 MRHNA, CDR2 SNTAGT. The CDR3 length is 14 residues. The germline V and J ends were trimmed by 7 bases and 2 bases, with 11 bases remaining between them.

The rearrangement links TRBV19 to TRBJ2-7, with D possibly being TRBD2 (5 bases). Between the trimmed V and J ends, which lost 5 bases and 1 base, there was a span of 12 bases. This CDR3 spans 14 amino acids. From germline, CDR1 is LNHDA and CDR2 SQIVND (reference sequence). CDR3 in DNA: TGTGCCAGTAGTTACAGACGGGAATCCTACGAGCAGTACTTC. Its protein is CASSYRRESYEQYF.

This clone was recorded a few times. CDR3 amino acids: CASSPSGGTYEQYF. CDR3 bases: TGTGCCAGCAGTCCTAGCGGGGGAACCTACGAGCAGTACTTC. The V gene is TRBV6-1, the J gene TRBJ2-7; 10 positions match TRBD2. Germline V gene sequence: CDR1 MNHNS, CDR2 SASEGT. V was clipped by 5 bases and J by 2 bases; unmatched bases: 3. The CDR3 has 14 residues.